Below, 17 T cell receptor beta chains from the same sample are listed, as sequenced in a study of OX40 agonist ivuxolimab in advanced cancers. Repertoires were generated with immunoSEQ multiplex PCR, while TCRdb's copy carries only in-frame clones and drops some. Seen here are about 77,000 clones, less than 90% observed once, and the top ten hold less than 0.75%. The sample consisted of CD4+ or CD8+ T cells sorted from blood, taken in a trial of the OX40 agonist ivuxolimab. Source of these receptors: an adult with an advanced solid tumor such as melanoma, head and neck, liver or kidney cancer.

The CDR3 loop reads CASSDEGARTEAFF. DNA of the CDR3: TGTGCCAGCAGTGACGAGGGGGCGCGCACTGAAGCTTTCTTT. The chain is built from TRBV2 and TRBJ1-1; 7 nucleotides line up with TRBD1. V dropped 3 bases and J dropped 4; count of bases not matched to a gene: 5. CDR1 is SNHLY and CDR2 is FYNNEI in the germline V gene. The CDR3 has 14 amino acids.

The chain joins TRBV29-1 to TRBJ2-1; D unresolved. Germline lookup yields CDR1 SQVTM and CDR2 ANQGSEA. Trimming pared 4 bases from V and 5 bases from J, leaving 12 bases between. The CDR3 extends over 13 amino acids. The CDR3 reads CSVAAAGNNEQFF. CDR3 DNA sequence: TGCAGCGTTGCCGCGGCCGGTAACAATGAGCAGTTCTTC.

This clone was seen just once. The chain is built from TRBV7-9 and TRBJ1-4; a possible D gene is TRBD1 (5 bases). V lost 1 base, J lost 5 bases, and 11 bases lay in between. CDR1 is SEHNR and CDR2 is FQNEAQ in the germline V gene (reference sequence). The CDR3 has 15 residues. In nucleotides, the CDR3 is TGTGCCAGCAGCTTAGGAGGGGCAGGGAATGAAAAACTGTTTTTT. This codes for CASSLGGAGNEKLFF.

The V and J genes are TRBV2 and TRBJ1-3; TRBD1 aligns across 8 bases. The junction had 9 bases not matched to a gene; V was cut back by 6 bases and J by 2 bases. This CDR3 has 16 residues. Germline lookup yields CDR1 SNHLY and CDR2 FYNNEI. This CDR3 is CASRLDRVVAGNTIYF. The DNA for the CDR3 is TGTGCCAGCAGATTGGACAGGGTGGTAGCTGGAAACACCATATATTTT. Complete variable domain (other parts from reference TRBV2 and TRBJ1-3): EPEVTQTPSHQVTQMGQEVILRCVPISNHLYFYWYRQILGQKVEFLVSFYNNEISEKSEIFDDQFSVERPDGSNFTLKIRSTKLEDSAMYFCASRLDRVVAGNTIYFGEGSWLTVV.

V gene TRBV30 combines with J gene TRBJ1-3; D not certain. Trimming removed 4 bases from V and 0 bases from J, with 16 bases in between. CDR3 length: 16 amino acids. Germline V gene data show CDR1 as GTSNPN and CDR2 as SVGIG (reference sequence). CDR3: CAWIGREGVSGNTIYF. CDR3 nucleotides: TGTGCCTGGATAGGGAGGGAGGGCGTCTCTGGAAACACCATATATTTT.

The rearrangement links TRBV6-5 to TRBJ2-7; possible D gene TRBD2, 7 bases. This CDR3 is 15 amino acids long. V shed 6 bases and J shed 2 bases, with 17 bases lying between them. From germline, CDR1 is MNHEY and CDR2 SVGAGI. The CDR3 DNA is TGTGCCAGCAGGAACACCGGGGGGCCGGCCTACGAGCAGTACTTC. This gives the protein CASRNTGGPAYEQYF.

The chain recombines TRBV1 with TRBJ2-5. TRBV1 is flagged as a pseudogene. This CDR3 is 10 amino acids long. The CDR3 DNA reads TGCACCAGCAGCCTAGAGACCCAGTACTTC. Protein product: CTSSLETQYF.

CDR3 nucleotide sequence: TGTGCCAGCAATCCGCAGGGGGGCTATGGCTACACCTTC. Its translation is CASNPQGGYGYTF. This chain joins TRBV7-9 and TRBJ1-2, with TRBD1 matching over 7 bases. This CDR3 is 13 amino acids long. Germline V CDR1 and CDR2: SEHNR, FQNEAQ (reference sequence). Trimming at V came to 7 bases and at J to 4 bases, leaving 6 bases not matched to a gene.

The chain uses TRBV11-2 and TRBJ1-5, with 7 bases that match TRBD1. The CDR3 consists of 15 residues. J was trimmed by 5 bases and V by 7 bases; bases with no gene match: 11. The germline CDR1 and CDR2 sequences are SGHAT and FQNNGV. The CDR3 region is CASTPPQGWDQPQHF. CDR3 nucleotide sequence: TGTGCCAGCACCCCCCCACAGGGGTGGGATCAGCCCCAGCATTTT.

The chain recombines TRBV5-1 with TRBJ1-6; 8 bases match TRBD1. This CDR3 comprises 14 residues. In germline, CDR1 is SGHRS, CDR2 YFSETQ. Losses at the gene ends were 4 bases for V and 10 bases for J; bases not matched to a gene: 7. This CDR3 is CASSPQGAESPLHF. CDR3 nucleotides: TGCGCCAGCAGCCCGCAGGGGGCTGAATCACCCCTCCACTTT.

CDR3: CASSPSIRETQYF. The CDR3 DNA reads TGCGCCAGCAGCCCCTCGATTAGAGAGACCCAGTACTTC. J is TRBJ2-5 and V is TRBV5-1; D gene uncertain. Trimming removed 4 bases from V and 4 bases from J, with 11 bases in between. Germline CDR1 is SGHRS and CDR2 is YFSETQ. The CDR3 covers 13 residues.

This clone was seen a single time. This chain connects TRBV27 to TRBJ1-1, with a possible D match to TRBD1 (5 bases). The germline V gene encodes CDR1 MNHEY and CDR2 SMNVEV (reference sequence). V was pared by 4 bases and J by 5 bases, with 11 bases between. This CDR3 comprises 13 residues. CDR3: CASSSLGVTEAFF. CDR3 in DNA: TGTGCCAGCAGTTCATTAGGGGTGACTGAAGCTTTCTTT.

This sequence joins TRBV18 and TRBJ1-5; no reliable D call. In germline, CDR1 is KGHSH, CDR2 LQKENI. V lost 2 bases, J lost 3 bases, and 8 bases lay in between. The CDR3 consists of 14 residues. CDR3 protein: CASSPSGSNQPQHF. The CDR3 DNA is TGTGCCAGCTCACCATCGGGGTCCAATCAGCCCCAGCATTTT.

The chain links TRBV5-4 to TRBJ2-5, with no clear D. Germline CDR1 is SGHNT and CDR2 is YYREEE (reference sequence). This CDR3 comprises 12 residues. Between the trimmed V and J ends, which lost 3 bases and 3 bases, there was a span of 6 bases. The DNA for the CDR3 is TGTGCCAGCAGCTCGTTCGAAGAGACCCAGTACTTC. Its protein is CASSSFEETQYF.

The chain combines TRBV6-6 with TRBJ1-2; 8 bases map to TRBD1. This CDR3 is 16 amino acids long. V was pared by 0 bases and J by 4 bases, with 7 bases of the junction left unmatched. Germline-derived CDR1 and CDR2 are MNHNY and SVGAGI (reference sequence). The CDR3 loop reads CASSYSQGAEGYGYTF. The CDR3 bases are TGTGCCAGCAGTTACTCGCAGGGGGCCGAGGGCTATGGCTACACCTTC.

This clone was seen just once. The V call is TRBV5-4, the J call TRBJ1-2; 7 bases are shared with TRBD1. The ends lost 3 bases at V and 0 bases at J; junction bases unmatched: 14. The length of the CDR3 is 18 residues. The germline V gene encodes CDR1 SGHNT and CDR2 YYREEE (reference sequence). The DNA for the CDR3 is TGTGCCAGCAGCTCTGGGATACTTGGACAGGCCTCTAACTATGGCTACACCTTC. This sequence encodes CASSSGILGQASNYGYTF.

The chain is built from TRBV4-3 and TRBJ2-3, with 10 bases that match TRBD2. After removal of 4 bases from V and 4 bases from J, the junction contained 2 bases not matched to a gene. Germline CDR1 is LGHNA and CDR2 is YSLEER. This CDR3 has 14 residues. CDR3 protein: CASSLSGGADTQYF. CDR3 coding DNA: TGCGCCAGCAGCCTGAGCGGGGGGGCAGATACGCAGTATTTT.